This T cell receptor (beta chain) was sequenced during a study of cytomegalovirus exposure and HLA in healthy donors. Study findings and constraints: Whilst most TCR sequences proved rare, a subset of public TCRs occurred across many donors. The authors considered a cluster of highly shared sequence variants likely to be a sequencing artifact. CMV antigen specificity was confirmed in vitro for three CMV-associated chains.

Per the germline V gene, CDR1 is SNHLY and CDR2 is FYNNEI. Trimming shortened V by 3 bases and J by 4 bases, and 15 bases separated the two germline ends. There are 15 residues in the CDR3. Primers for the PCR totalled 60 Vbeta and 13 Jbeta. Method: immunoSEQ multiplex PCR; TCRdb's copy keeps in-frame clones and lacks some. Counted here are around 78,000 clones, roughly 83% occurring once; the ten biggest clones make up roughly 2.3%. A remark on this clone: Its antigen is still unknown.

Sequencing was done on a sample of PBMCs. The J gene is TRBJ1-2, the V gene TRBV2; D is unresolved. The TCR originated in a woman aged 45-60 years in good health and CMV-seronegative. CDR3 sequence reads: CASSDGREDIYGYTF. CDR3 nucleotides: TGTGCCAGCAGTGATGGCCGGGAGGATATCTATGGCTACACCTTC.